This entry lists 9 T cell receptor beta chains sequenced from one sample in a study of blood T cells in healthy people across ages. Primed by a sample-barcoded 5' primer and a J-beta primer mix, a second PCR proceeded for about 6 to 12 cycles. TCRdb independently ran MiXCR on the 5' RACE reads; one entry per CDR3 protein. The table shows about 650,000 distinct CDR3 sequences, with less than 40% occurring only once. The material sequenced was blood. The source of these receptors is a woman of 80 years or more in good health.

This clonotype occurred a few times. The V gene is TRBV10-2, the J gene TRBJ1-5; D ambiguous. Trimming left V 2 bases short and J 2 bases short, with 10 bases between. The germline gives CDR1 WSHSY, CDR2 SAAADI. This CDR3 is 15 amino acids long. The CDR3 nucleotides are TGCGCCAGCAGTGAGACGAGCGGTGGCAATCAGCCCCAGCATTTT. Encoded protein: CASSETSGGNQPQHF.

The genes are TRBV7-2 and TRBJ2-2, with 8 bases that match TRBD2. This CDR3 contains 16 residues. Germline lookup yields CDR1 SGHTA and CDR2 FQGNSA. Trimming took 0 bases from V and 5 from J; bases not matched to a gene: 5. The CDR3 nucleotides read TGTGCCAGCAGCTTAGCCGGGACTAGGAGGACCGGGGAGCTGTTTTTT. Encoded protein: CASSLAGTRRTGELFF.

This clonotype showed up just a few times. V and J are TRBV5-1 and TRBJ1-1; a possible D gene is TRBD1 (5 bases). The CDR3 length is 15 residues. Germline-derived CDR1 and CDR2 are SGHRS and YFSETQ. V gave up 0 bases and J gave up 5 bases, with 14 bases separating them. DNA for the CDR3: TGCGCCAGCAGCTTGGACGGCCGCCGGGGGACTGAAGCTTTCTTT. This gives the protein CASSLDGRRGTEAFF.

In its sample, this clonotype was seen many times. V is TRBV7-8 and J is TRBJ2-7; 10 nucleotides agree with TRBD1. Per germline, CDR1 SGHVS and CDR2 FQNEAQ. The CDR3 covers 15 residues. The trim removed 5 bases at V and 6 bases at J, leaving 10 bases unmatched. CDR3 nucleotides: TGTGCCAGCAGCCCCCGGGACAGGGGTTTGCCCGAGCAGTACTTC. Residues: CASSPRDRGLPEQYF. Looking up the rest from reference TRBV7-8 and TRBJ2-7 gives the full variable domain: GAGVSQSPRYKVAKRGQDVALRCDPISGHVSLFWYQQALGQGPEFLTYFQNEAQLDKSGLPSDRFFAERPEGSVSTLKIQRTQQEDSAVYLCASSPRDRGLPEQYFGPGTRLTVT.

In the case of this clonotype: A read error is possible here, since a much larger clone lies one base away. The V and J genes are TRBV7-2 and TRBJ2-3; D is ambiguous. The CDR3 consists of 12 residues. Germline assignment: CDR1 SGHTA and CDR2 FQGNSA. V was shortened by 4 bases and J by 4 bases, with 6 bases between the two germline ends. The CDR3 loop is CASSSDADTQYF. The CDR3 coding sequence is TGTGCCAGCAGCTCCGATGCAGATACGCAGTATTTT.

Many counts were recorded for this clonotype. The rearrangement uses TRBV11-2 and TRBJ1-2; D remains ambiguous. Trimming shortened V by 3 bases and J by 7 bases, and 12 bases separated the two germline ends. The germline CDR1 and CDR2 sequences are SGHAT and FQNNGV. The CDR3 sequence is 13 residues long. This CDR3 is CASSLREGSGYTF. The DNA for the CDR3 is TGTGCCAGCAGCTTGAGGGAAGGAAGTGGCTACACCTTC.

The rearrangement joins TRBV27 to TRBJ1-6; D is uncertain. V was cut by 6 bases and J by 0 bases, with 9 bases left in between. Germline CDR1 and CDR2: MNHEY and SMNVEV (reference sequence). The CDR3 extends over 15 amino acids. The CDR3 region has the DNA TGTGCCAGCAGGAAAGACCGCTCCTATAATTCACCCCTCCACTTT. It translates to CASRKDRSYNSPLHF.

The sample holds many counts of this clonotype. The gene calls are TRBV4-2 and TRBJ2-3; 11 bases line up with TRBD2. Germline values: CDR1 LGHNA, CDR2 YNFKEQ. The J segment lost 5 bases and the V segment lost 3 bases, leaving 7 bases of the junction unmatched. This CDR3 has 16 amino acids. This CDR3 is CASSHTGTSGGDTQYF. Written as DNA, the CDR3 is TGTGCCAGCAGCCACACAGGGACTAGCGGTGGAGATACGCAGTATTTT.

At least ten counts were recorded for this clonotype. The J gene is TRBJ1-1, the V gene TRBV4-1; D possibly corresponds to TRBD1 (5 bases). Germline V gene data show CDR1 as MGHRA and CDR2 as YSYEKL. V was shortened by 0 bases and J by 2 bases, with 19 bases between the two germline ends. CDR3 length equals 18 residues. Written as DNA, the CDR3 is TGCGCCAGCAGCCAAGATCAACCGGGAATCGGGGCAAACACTGAAGCTTTCTTT. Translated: CASSQDQPGIGANTEAFF.